This entry lists 3 T cell receptor beta chains sequenced from one sample in a study of radiotherapy plus CTLA-4 blockade in lung cancer. Sequencing used immunoSEQ multiplex PCR; TCRdb keeps in-frame clones, though not all of them. In the table there are 100,000 to 150,000 clones, about four fifths of which are singletons. The specimen comprised peripheral blood, sampled from a patient treated with radiotherapy plus ipilimumab. Receptor source: a human donor with non-small cell lung cancer who had a partial response to radiotherapy plus ipilimumab.

The chain combines TRBV19 with TRBJ2-5; D remains unclear. The germline CDR1 and CDR2 sequences are LNHDA and SQIVND (reference sequence). V shed 1 base and J shed 5 bases, with 14 bases lying between them. The CDR3 is 15 residues long. In nucleotides, the CDR3 is TGTGCCAGTAGTATAGGTACTAACCCCGGGGAGACCCAGTACTTC. This gives the protein CASSIGTNPGETQYF.

The DNA of the CDR3 is TGTGCCAGCAACACCCCGCCAGGATATGGCTACACCTTC. It encodes CASNTPPGYGYTF. The chain employs TRBV28 and TRBJ1-2, with D uncertain. The V end was cut by 7 bases, the J end by 5 bases, with 14 bases between. This CDR3 is 13 amino acids long. Germline loops: CDR1 MDHEN, CDR2 SYDVKM.

The rearrangement links TRBV19 to TRBJ1-1, with D unresolved. Trimming stripped 6 bases from V and 10 bases from J, with 12 bases between. The CDR3 consists of 11 residues. Germline V gene data show CDR1 as LNHDA and CDR2 as SQIVND (reference sequence). As DNA, the CDR3 is TGTGCCAGTAGCAGGCTCATGTTAGCTTTCTTT. Protein sequence: CASSRLMLAFF. The complete variable domain, with remaining parts taken from reference TRBV19 and TRBJ1-1, reads DGGITQSPKYLFRKEGQNVTLSCEQNLNHDAMYWYRQDPGQGLRLIYYSQIVNDFQKGDIAEGYSVSREKKESFPLTVTSAQKNPTAFYLCASSRLMLAFFGQGTRLTVV.